The rows below give T cell receptor beta chains drawn from one sample of a study of cytomegalovirus exposure and HLA in healthy donors. The table came from immunoSEQ multiplex PCR; TCRdb's copy has only in-frame clones and leaves some out. The profile covers 100,000 to 120,000 clones, with about 85% appearing a single time and around 3.1% taken by the ten largest. The sequenced sample consisted of PBMCs. The receptors come from a woman younger than 30 in good health and CMV-seronegative. Each CDR3 is given with its conserved first and last residue. The D gene is left open where the match is weak. For some rows the clone size is stated as once, few or many, or as a class when expanded; others skip it.

clone_size	j_call	d_call	v_call	cdr3_aa	cdr3_nt
.	TRBJ1-6	.	TRBV6-5	CASSYEVNYNSPLHF	TGTGCCAGCAGTTACGAGGTTAACTATAATTCACCCCTCCACTTT
.	TRBJ2-3	.	TRBV7-3	CASSRGQSTDTQYF	TGTGCCAGCAGCAGAGGGCAAAGCACAGATACGCAGTATTTT
.	TRBJ2-1	TRBD1	TRBV27	CASSFREGGELAFF	TGTGCCAGCAGTTTCCGGGAAGGGGGCGAGTTGGCGTTCTTC
.	TRBJ2-1	.	TRBV5-1	CASSLQGSEQFF	TGCGCCAGCAGCTTGCAGGGTTCTGAGCAGTTCTTC
once	TRBJ2-1	TRBD2	TRBV27	CASSSLAGGRRVEQFF	TGTGCCAGCAGTTCACTAGCGGGGGGGCGTCGCGTTGAGCAGTTCTTC
.	TRBJ2-1	TRBD2	TRBV27	CASILAGSNEQFF	TGTGCCAGCATACTAGCGGGCTCCAATGAGCAGTTCTTC
.	TRBJ2-4	.	TRBV6-1	CASSWGGQVQNIQYF	TGTGCCAGCAGTTGGGGGGGACAGGTTCAAAACATTCAGTACTTC
.	TRBJ1-2	.	TRBV13	CASSRRGDAYGYTF	TGTGCCAGCAGCCGTCGGGGGGACGCCTATGGCTACACCTTC
once	TRBJ1-5	.	TRBV18	CASSRQGFNQPQHF	TGTGCCAGCTCACGCCAGGGGTTCAATCAGCCCCAGCATTTT
.	TRBJ2-7	.	TRBV11-3	CASSAGGAPRGYEQYF	TGTGCCAGCAGCGCGGGTGGGGCGCCCCGGGGGTACGAGCAGTACTTC
.	TRBJ1-3	.	TRBV10-3	CAISRGTGNTIYF	TGTGCCATCAGTCGCGGAACTGGAAACACCATATATTTT
.	TRBJ1-1	.	TRBV4-1	CASSPDGYTEAFF	TGCGCCAGCAGCCCCGACGGGTACACTGAAGCTTTCTTT
.	TRBJ1-2	.	TRBV7-9	CASSLAVSEGGFDGYTF	TGTGCCAGCAGCTTAGCTGTCTCGGAGGGAGGGTTTGATGGCTACACCTTC
.	TRBJ2-1	.	TRBV5-6	CASSLDVDNEQFF	TGTGCCAGCAGCCTGGATGTCGACAATGAGCAGTTCTTC
.	TRBJ1-4	TRBD1	TRBV6-1	CASSRMGQGAEKLFF	TGTGCCAGCAGTCGAATGGGACAGGGCGCGGAAAAACTGTTTTTT
.	TRBJ1-3	.	TRBV4-1	CASSLKGTGSGGMGNTIYF	TGCGCCAGCAGCCTAAAGGGAACTGGGAGCGGCGGGATGGGAAACACCATATATTTT
.	TRBJ1-6	.	TRBV2	CASSEGGLGNSPLHF	TGTGCCAGCAGTGAAGGGGGACTGGGTAATTCACCCCTCCACTTT
.	TRBJ2-7	TRBD1	TRBV19	CASSPTGGSYEQYF	TGTGCCAGTAGTCCTACAGGGGGTTCCTACGAGCAGTACTTC
.	TRBJ1-4	TRBD1	TRBV7-9	CASSFRQGAGEKLFF	TGTGCCAGCAGCTTCCGCCAGGGGGCTGGTGAAAAACTGTTTTTT
.	TRBJ2-2	TRBD1	TRBV28	CASATGGASGELFF	TGTGCCAGCGCAACAGGGGGCGCCTCCGGGGAGCTGTTTTTT
.	TRBJ2-1	TRBD1	TRBV7-6	CASSVGQDPLFNEQFF	TGTGCCAGCAGCGTCGGACAGGACCCCTTATTCAATGAGCAGTTCTTC
.	TRBJ1-1	TRBD1	TRBV5-1	CASSSGGTYTEAFF	TGCGCCAGCAGCTCAGGGGGCACGTACACTGAAGCTTTCTTT
.	TRBJ1-1	.	TRBV9	CASSVFPGEGAEAFF	TGTGCCAGCAGCGTATTCCCAGGGGAGGGCGCTGAAGCTTTCTTT
.	TRBJ1-4	.	TRBV10-3	CAIAKDYNEKLFF	TGTGCCATAGCCAAGGACTACAATGAAAAACTGTTTTTT
.	TRBJ2-3	TRBD2	TRBV5-4	CASSLEAGGADTQYF	TGTGCCAGCAGCTTGGAGGCGGGGGGGGCAGATACGCAGTATTTT
.	TRBJ1-4	.	TRBV6-5	CASSPGLEKLFF	TGTGCCAGCAGTCCTGGACTGGAAAAACTGTTTTTT
.	TRBJ2-4	.	TRBV5-6	CASQARGQWAKNIQYF	TGTGCCAGCCAAGCCAGGGGCCAATGGGCCAAAAACATTCAGTACTTC
.	TRBJ1-6	.	TRBV2	CASTADSTPLHF	TGTGCCAGCACAGCGGATTCTACACCCCTCCACTTT
.	TRBJ1-2	.	TRBV5-1	CASSPVGGLNYGYTF	TGCGCCAGCAGCCCGGTGGGGGGACTGAACTATGGCTACACCTTC
.	TRBJ1-6	.	TRBV7-8	CASRFEQGSIFAPLHF	TGTGCCAGCAGATTCGAACAGGGTTCTATCTTTGCACCCCTCCACTTT
.	TRBJ1-6	.	TRBV6-6	CASSYIGAESPLHF	TGTGCCAGCAGTTACATAGGGGCAGAATCACCCCTCCACTTT
.	TRBJ2-1	.	TRBV2	CASRPEPRGGNEQFF	TGTGCCAGCCGGCCCGAGCCCCGGGGAGGCAATGAGCAGTTCTTC
.	TRBJ2-2	TRBD1	TRBV9	CASSVGTGAGELFF	TGTGCCAGCAGCGTAGGGACAGGGGCCGGGGAGCTGTTTTTT
.	TRBJ1-2	.	TRBV15	CATSRDTEDSYGYTF	TGTGCCACCAGCAGAGATACTGAAGACAGTTATGGCTACACCTTC
.	TRBJ2-3	TRBD2	TRBV7-3	CASSLTSGGGTDTQYF	TGTGCCAGCAGTCTAACTAGCGGGGGGGGCACAGATACGCAGTATTTT
.	TRBJ1-2	.	TRBV6-5	CASSFDSYGYTF	TGTGCCAGCAGTTTCGACTCATATGGCTACACCTTC
.	TRBJ2-1	.	TRBV18	CASSQDRLPYNEQFF	TGTGCCAGCTCACAGGACAGACTCCCCTACAATGAGCAGTTCTTC
.	TRBJ2-7	.	TRBV2	CASSVAGSYEQYF	TGTGCCAGCAGTGTCGCAGGGTCGTACGAGCAGTACTTC
.	TRBJ2-7	.	TRBV19	CASSIGIGVFYEQYF	TGTGCCAGTAGTATTGGGATAGGGGTATTCTACGAGCAGTACTTC
.	TRBJ1-1	TRBD1	TRBV2	CASSTGTGQNTEAFF	TGTGCCAGCAGCACCGGGACAGGGCAGAACACTGAAGCTTTCTTT
.	TRBJ1-1	.	TRBV7-9	CASSPTKKAGPEAFF	TGTGCCAGCAGCCCAACGAAAAAGGCGGGGCCTGAAGCTTTCTTT
.	TRBJ2-7	TRBD2	TRBV5-1	CASSSGTSGYEQYF	TGCGCCAGCAGCTCGGGGACTAGCGGTTACGAGCAGTACTTC
.	TRBJ1-2	.	TRBV6-1	CASSEARRGADGYTF	TGTGCCAGCAGTGAAGCGCGTCGGGGGGCGGATGGCTACACCTTC
once	TRBJ2-7	.	TRBV5-4	CASSPSGGLSEQYF	TGTGCCAGCAGCCCCTCCGGGGGATTAAGCGAGCAGTACTTC
few	TRBJ1-2	TRBD1	TRBV9	CASSSRAGQGANGYTF	TGTGCCAGCAGCTCCCGGGCCGGACAGGGGGCGAATGGCTACACCTTC
.	TRBJ2-7	.	TRBV6-5	CASGPFYEQYF	TGTGCCAGCGGGCCGTTTTACGAGCAGTACTTC
few	TRBJ1-4	.	TRBV5-4	CASSLYGGGTNEKLFF	TGTGCCAGCAGCTTGTACGGCGGCGGAACTAATGAAAAACTGTTTTTT
.	TRBJ2-6	TRBD1	TRBV30	CAWSFRDRQLLSGANVLTF	TGTGCCTGGAGTTTCCGGGACAGACAACTACTCTCTGGGGCCAACGTCCTGACTTTC